Included here is one TCR beta chain sequence, with context. PCR was performed using 60 Vbeta and 13 Jbeta primers. Assay: immunoSEQ multiplex PCR; the TCRdb copy retains only in-frame clones and omits some. The top ten hold 3.5% to 5% of the sample, which has 140,000 or so clones, about two thirds seen once. Germline CDR1 and CDR2: MNHEY and SVGAGI. The CDR3 length is 16 residues. With 1 base removed from V and 0 bases from J, the gap between germline ends came to 9 bases. This sample was taken from a study of cytomegalovirus exposure and HLA in healthy donors. This chain joins TRBV6-5 and TRBJ2-2; tentative D call: TRBD2 (6 bases). Sequenced input: PBMCs. The receptor was isolated from a man between 60 and 75 years old in good health and CMV-seronegative. The CDR3 DNA follows: TGTGCCAGCAGTTACTTTGGCGGGGCGAACACCGGGGAGCTGTTTTTT. Translating gives CASSYFGGANTGELFF.